A single sample is the source of the 13 T cell receptor beta chains below, sequenced in a study of beta chain features in type 1 diabetes (dated by TCRdb to 2017 to 2018). The library was generated by the immunoSEQ multiplex PCR assay. The High Capacity cDNA Reverse Transcription Kit was used to reverse transcribe all of the isolated RNA, meaning that expressed TCRB transcripts were what got sequenced. TCRdb limited this immuneACCESS table to in-frame rearrangements with V and J called. A share of clones is missing; checked studies link under half to unresolved V genes, and the rest is unexplained. The sample yields about 350,000 clones; roughly 21% were counted once. Together, the top ten hold about 0.045% of the sample. The sequenced sample consisted of naive CD4+ T cells from blood. This specimen's cell subset or site label, interpreted: true naive CD4+ T cells. The receptors come from a woman younger than 35 in good health.

Only a few counts were recorded for this clone. The chain recombines TRBV18 with TRBJ2-7; 8 positions match TRBD2. This CDR3 spans 14 amino acids. Germline loops: CDR1 KGHSH, CDR2 LQKENI. The ends lost 3 bases at V and 3 bases at J; junction bases unmatched: 4. CDR3: CASSPAGTSYEQYF. The CDR3 DNA reads as TGTGCCAGCTCACCGGCCGGGACTAGCTACGAGCAGTACTTC. The full variable domain, in which reference TRBV18 and TRBJ2-7 provide the parts outside the CDR3, is NAGVMQNPRHLVRRRGQEARLRCSPMKGHSHVYWYRQLPEEGLKFMVYLQKENIIDESGMPKERFSAEFPKEGPSILRIQQVVRGDSAAYFCASSPAGTSYEQYFGPGTRLTVT.

The chain couples TRBV30 to TRBJ1-1; 10 bases map to TRBD1. Germline V gene data show CDR1 as GTSNPN and CDR2 as SVGIG (reference sequence). The CDR3 loop spans 13 amino acids. V shed 5 bases and J 7 bases; nucleotides not matched to a gene: 7. The CDR3 region is CAWDRGLQGEAFF. CDR3 DNA sequence: TGTGCCTGGGACAGGGGGCTTCAGGGTGAAGCTTTCTTT.

The chain employs TRBV5-1 and TRBJ2-3; 8 bases align to TRBD1. Germline CDR1 is SGHRS and CDR2 is YFSETQ. This CDR3 is 16 amino acids long. The V and J ends lost 0 bases and 3 bases, in that order; junction bases with no gene match: 6. The CDR3 loop is CASSLGPGGKTDTQYF. CDR3 nucleotides: TGCGCCAGCAGCTTGGGGCCAGGGGGCAAGACAGATACGCAGTATTTT.

The rearrangement links TRBV7-9 to TRBJ1-1; D unresolved. Between the trimmed V and J ends, which lost 4 bases and 1 base, there was a span of 7 bases. The CDR3 totals 13 residues. In germline, CDR1 is SEHNR, CDR2 FQNEAQ (reference sequence). The CDR3 coding sequence is TGTGCCAGCAGCTGGGAGACGAACACTGAAGCTTTCTTT. It specifies CASSWETNTEAFF.

This clone was found once. The chain joins TRBV5-1 to TRBJ2-3; TRBD2 might be the D (5 bases). This CDR3 is built from 15 residues. Germline-derived CDR1 and CDR2 are SGHRS and YFSETQ. V dropped 0 bases and J dropped 0 bases, with 8 bases sitting between them. The CDR3 loop reads CASSLDGKSTDTQYF. CDR3 DNA: TGCGCCAGCAGCTTGGACGGGAAAAGCACAGATACGCAGTATTTT.

This clone was observed a few times. The rearrangement joins TRBV29-1 to TRBJ1-4, with D possibly being TRBD1 (6 bases). This CDR3 spans 13 amino acids. CDR1 is SQVTM, CDR2 ANQGSEA, per germline. The V end lost 1 base, the J end lost 8 bases, and 11 bases lay between the germline ends. The CDR3: CSVEGQRGEKLFF. For the CDR3, the DNA is TGCAGCGTTGAAGGCCAAAGGGGGGAAAAACTGTTTTTT.

This chain links TRBV30 with TRBJ2-3; 10 positions match TRBD1. Germline V gene data show CDR1 as GTSNPN and CDR2 as SVGIG (reference sequence). V was pared by 2 bases and J by 11 bases, with 7 bases of the junction left unmatched. This CDR3 contains 13 residues. The CDR3 here is CAWSNQDRGLQYF. CDR3 nucleotide sequence: TGTGCCTGGAGTAACCAAGACAGGGGGCTGCAGTATTTT.

This clone came up a few times. The gene calls are TRBV18 and TRBJ2-5; D gene ambiguous. CDR3 length: 13 amino acids. The germline CDR1 and CDR2 sequences are KGHSH and LQKENI. V was trimmed by 3 bases and J by 4 bases, leaving 9 bases between them. CDR3 DNA sequence: TGTGCCAGCTCACCGCCGACACGAGAGACCCAGTACTTC. It translates to CASSPPTRETQYF.

The chain links TRBV7-2 to TRBJ1-5; D is ambiguous. The germline CDR1 and CDR2 sequences are SGHTA and FQGNSA. The CDR3 is made up of 13 amino acids. Deletions cut 1 base from V and 7 bases from J, with 8 bases between. The CDR3 is CASSLEGSQPQHF. CDR3 nucleotides: TGTGCCAGCAGCTTAGAAGGGAGCCAGCCCCAGCATTTT.

The gene calls are TRBV4-1 and TRBJ1-2, with D hard to call. This CDR3 is 16 amino acids long. Germline CDR1 is MGHRA and CDR2 is YSYEKL. Trimming took 1 base from V and 6 from J, leaving 18 bases between them. CDR3 protein: CASSQGPQDPWDGYTF. The CDR3 region has the DNA TGCGCCAGCAGCCAAGGTCCTCAGGATCCGTGGGATGGCTACACCTTC.

This clone was counted a few times. The chain employs TRBV7-8 and TRBJ2-5; D might be TRBD2 (6 bases). In germline, CDR1 is SGHVS, CDR2 FQNEAQ. The CDR3 loop spans 14 amino acids. Trimming removed 7 bases from V and 5 bases from J, with 17 bases in between. CDR3: CASIVNGGVETQYF. In DNA form, the CDR3 reads TGTGCCAGCATCGTTAACGGGGGTGTGGAGACCCAGTACTTC. Full variable domain (rest looked up from reference TRBV7-8 and TRBJ2-5): GAGVSQSPRYKVAKRGQDVALRCDPISGHVSLFWYQQALGQGPEFLTYFQNEAQLDKSGLPSDRFFAERPEGSVSTLKIQRTQQEDSAVYLCASIVNGGVETQYFGPGTRLLVL.

A remark on this clone: The sample carries other DNA sequences with the same CDR3. The chain employs TRBV5-1 and TRBJ2-1, with 8 bases matching TRBD2. CDR1 and CDR2 from the germline V gene are SGHRS and YFSETQ. Unmatched junction bases numbered 3, after V lost 0 bases and J lost 4 bases. The CDR3 extends over 15 amino acids. The CDR3 DNA reads as TGCGCCAGCAGCTTGGGATTAGCGGGGTACAATGAGCAGTTCTTC. Translation gives CASSLGLAGYNEQFF. Drawing the rest from reference TRBV5-1 and TRBJ2-1, the complete variable domain is KAGVTQTPRYLIKTRGQQVTLSCSPISGHRSVSWYQQTPGQGLQFLFEYFSETQRNKGNFPGRFSGRQFSNSRSEMNVSTLELGDSALYLCASSLGLAGYNEQFFGPGTRLTVL.

This chain connects TRBV13 to TRBJ2-3; a weak D match, TRBD2 (6 bases). With 4 bases removed from V and 6 bases from J, the gap between germline ends came to 8 bases. Germline V lookup: CDR1 PRHDT, CDR2 FYEKMQ (reference sequence). This CDR3 is built from 12 residues. Written as DNA, the CDR3 is TGTGCCAGCAGCTGGGCGGGGGATACGCAGTATTTT. Amino acids: CASSWAGDTQYF.